This note documents a single T cell receptor (beta chain) sequence. Its antigen is currently unknown. This entry is derived from a study of cytomegalovirus exposure and HLA in healthy donors. Study-wide findings and caveats: As immune exposure information, only CMV serostatus was available.

Germline lookup yields CDR1 GTSNPN and CDR2 SVGIG (reference sequence). Germline trimming cut 2 bases from V and 1 base from J; bases unmatched to any gene: 8. The CDR3 is made up of 16 amino acids. The PCR ran on 60 Vbeta and 13 Jbeta primers. Clones were sequenced by immunoSEQ multiplex PCR, and TCRdb holds only the in-frame ones, with some missing. The data show about 86,000 clones, 70% to 85% seen once. This receptor was identified in a man in his sixties in good health and CMV-seronegative. The V and J genes are TRBV30 and TRBJ1-1, with 9 nucleotides matching TRBD1. The sample taken for sequencing was PBMCs. CDR3 DNA: TGTGCCTGGAGTATAAAAGGGACAGGGTCGAACACTGAAGCTTTCTTT. Amino acid sequence: CAWSIKGTGSNTEAFF.